The clone carrying this T cell receptor (beta chain) came up a few times. Antigen specificity is unknown. Extracted RNA was reverse transcribed into cDNA, the sequencing template. The data were produced by immunoSEQ multiplex PCR, yet TCRdb's version contains in-frame clones alone and is incomplete. The sample comprises 150,000 to 200,000 clones, around three fifths of which are singletons, and about 0.94% rests with the top ten. The data are from a study of CD8+ T cells in alopecia areata. Study-wide context: Severity was scored as percentage of affected scalp area in treated patients. General observations from the study: With just one nonresponder, it is still uncertain whether baseline CD8+ expansion relates to response. Sequencing of scalp samples also captures resident alphabeta T cells of normal skin.

Noted treatment: oral pan-JAK inhibitor, 5-10 mg twice daily. CD4+ and CD8+ T cells were sorted from PBMCs stained for CD3, CD4 and CD8. This CDR3 is 13 amino acids long. Germline V gives CDR1 SQVTM, CDR2 ANQGSEA. Germline trimming cut 7 bases from V and 5 bases from J; bases unmatched to any gene: 10. This TCR derives from a human donor with alopecia areata. The chain joins TRBV29-1 to TRBJ2-7; 8 bases map to TRBD1. Specimen: CD4+ T cells sorted from blood, collected at week 24, from a patient treated with tofacitinib. This CDR3 is CSAEGPGGNEQYF. In DNA, the CDR3 is TGCAGCGCGGAGGGGCCAGGGGGCAACGAGCAGTACTTC.